This TCR beta chain was obtained from a study of T-cell reconstitution after alpha-beta-depleted transplantation in children. Notes on this clonotype: Its antigen remains unidentified.

Study results and limitations: Newly produced T cells mostly provided counts and TCRbeta diversity after one year, as hyperexpanded clones declined. About two months after transplant, alpha-beta T cells reportedly came from several hundred expanded graft clones.

Germline V gives CDR1 MDHEN, CDR2 SYDVKM. With 4 bases removed from V and 3 bases from J, the gap between germline ends came to 15 bases. This CDR3 region has 16 residues. It was with unique molecular identifiers that the TCRbeta library was prepared. TCRdb reprocessed the PCR reads with MiXCR, giving one entry per CDR3 protein. The sample records about 460,000 distinct CDR3 sequences, 10% to 13% being singletons. Material: PBMCs, obtained before TCRalphabeta/CD19-depleted stem cell transplant. The chain links TRBV28 to TRBJ2-2; perhaps TRBD1 as D (5 bases). This TCR was sampled from a child younger than 10 with inherited bone marrow failure, due to receive a stem cell transplant. The chain's CDR3 is CASSSPPGQYTGELFF. The CDR3 nucleotides are TGTGCCAGCAGTTCCCCGCCAGGGCAATACACCGGGGAGCTGTTTTTT. Full variable domain (outside the CDR3, taken from reference TRBV28 and TRBJ2-2): DVKVTQSSRYLVKRTGEKVFLECVQDMDHENMFWYRQDPGLGLRLIYFSYDVKMKEKGDIPEGYSVSREKKERFSLILESASTNQTSMYLCASSSPPGQYTGELFFGEGSRLTVL.